This T cell receptor (beta chain) was identified during a study of blood T cell repertoires in COVID-19. Study-wide context: Italy, Spain and the United States were the sources of the convalescent and acute COVID-19 samples. PBMCs, B-cell-depleted T cells, or T cells provided the cDNA or gDNA that made up the material.

Per the original data handling: Amplification of reference gene primers was used by the study to estimate nucleated cell counts. Here immunoSEQ multiplex PCR was the method, and the copy in TCRdb shows in-frame clones only, minus some. V, J and clone size were drawn from that table, and D and trimming were deduced from the DNA. The table includes 150,000 to 250,000 clones, roughly 94% detected once. The CDR3 contains 14 residues. The germline V gene has CDR1 MNHNY and CDR2 SVGAGI (reference sequence). The V segment lost 5 bases and the J segment 0 bases; nucleotides outside the gene matches: 1. Seattle's enrolled individuals joined amid active infection and were then monitored longitudinally.

The TCR sequence derives from a man aged 30-40 years with COVID-19, enrolled during active disease. The rearrangement uses TRBV6-6 and TRBJ1-3, with 7 bases identical to TRBD1. The specimen was peripheral blood. CDR3 in amino acids: CASSRDSSGNTIYF. DNA for the CDR3: TGTGCCAGCAGTAGGGACAGCTCTGGAAACACCATATATTTT.